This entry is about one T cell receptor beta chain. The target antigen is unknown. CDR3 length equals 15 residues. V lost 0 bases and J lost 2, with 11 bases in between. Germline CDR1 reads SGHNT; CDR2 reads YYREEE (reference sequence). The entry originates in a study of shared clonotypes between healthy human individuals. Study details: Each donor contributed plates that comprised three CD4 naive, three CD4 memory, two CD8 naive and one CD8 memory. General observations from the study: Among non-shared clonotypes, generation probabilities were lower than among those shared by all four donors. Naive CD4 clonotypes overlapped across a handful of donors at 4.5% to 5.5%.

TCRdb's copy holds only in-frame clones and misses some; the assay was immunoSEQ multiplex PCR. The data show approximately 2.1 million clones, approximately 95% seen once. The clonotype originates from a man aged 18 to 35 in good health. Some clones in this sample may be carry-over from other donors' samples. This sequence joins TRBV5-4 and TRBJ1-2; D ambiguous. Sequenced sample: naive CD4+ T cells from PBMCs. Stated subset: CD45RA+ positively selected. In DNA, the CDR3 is TGTGCCAGCAGCTTGGCCTCGCAGGCGAACTATGGCTACACCTTC. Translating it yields CASSLASQANYGYTF.